These 2 T cell receptor beta chains were sequenced from one sample in a study of T-cell reconstitution after alpha-beta-depleted transplantation in children. Preparation of the TCRbeta library used unique molecular identifiers. A single record per CDR3 protein comes from TCRdb applying MiXCR to the PCR reads. The sample yields 500,000 to 750,000 distinct CDR3 sequences, 13% seen once. This specimen was PBMCs, mostly from graft donor cells, taken 360 days after TCRalphabeta/CD19-depleted stem cell transplant. All receptors derive from a male patient under 18 who had a stem cell transplant for acute myeloid leukemia, so the T cells may come from the graft donor.

This clonotype was detected many times. Germline is not matched at one junction end, which may reflect a read error. The CDR3 DNA sequence: TGTGCCAGCAGCCAGTCGCAGGGGGCGCCTTTTGACTTC. It codes for CASSQSQGAPFDF. The genes are TRBV3-1 and TRBJ2-7, with TRBD1 identical over 8 bases. CDR3 size: 13 residues. Germline-derived CDR1 and CDR2 are LGHDT and YNNKEL (reference sequence).

The V gene is TRBV29-1, the J gene TRBJ2-5; 9 nucleotides align to TRBD2. CDR3 length: 13 residues. CDR1 and CDR2 (germline): SQVTM, ANQGSEA. The J segment lost 1 base and the V segment lost 7 bases, leaving 4 bases of the junction unmatched. The CDR3 DNA is TGCAGCGCTGGACTAGCGATCCAAGAGACCCAGTACTTC. Its protein product is CSAGLAIQETQYF.